Reported below is one T cell receptor beta chain. Germline loops: CDR1 MNHEY, CDR2 SVGEGT. This CDR3 spans 13 amino acids. V lost 0 bases, J lost 7 bases, and 9 bases lay in between. The data are from a study of blood T cell repertoires in COVID-19. The wider study: Donors in the United States, Italy and Spain gave samples during acute or convalescent COVID-19. Nucleic acid was either cDNA or gDNA, and it came from T cells, B-cell-depleted T cells, or PBMCs.

Methods used by the authors: Scientists estimated how many nucleated cells there were by amplifying reference gene primers. Sequencing used immunoSEQ multiplex PCR; TCRdb keeps in-frame clones, though not all of them. The D gene and trimming were derived from the DNA, and the V and J assignments and clone size from that table. The sample includes approximately 20,000 clones, roughly 85% seen only once; the top ten take more than 55%. Specimen: peripheral blood. The J gene is TRBJ1-1, the V gene TRBV6-2 or TRBV6-3; TRBD1 is a possible D gene (6 bases). The receptor comes from a man aged 80 or over with acute or convalescent COVID-19. The DNA for the CDR3 is TGTGCCAGCAGTTACTCAGGGGGTGGTGAAGCTTTCTTT. This translates into CASSYSGGGEAFF.